These 10 T cell receptor beta chains share one sample of origin, sequenced in a study of technical replicates of blood from a few donors (dated by TCRdb to 2016 to 2017). Library method: the immunoSEQ multiplex PCR assay. This is the immuneACCESS table as TCRdb keeps it, with only in-frame sequences that have V and J called. A part of the clones is gone; compared with another copy, unresolved V genes explain less than half, and the rest is unexplained. The sample has tens of thousands of clones on record, approximately 95% of them singletons. The ten largest clones capture 0.26% of the sample. The sample taken for sequencing was T cells isolated from PBMCs. The origin of the receptors is a human donor in good health.

The chain uses TRBV5-6 and TRBJ2-5; D is unclear. The CDR3 extends over 14 amino acids. Germline V gives CDR1 SGHDT, CDR2 YYEEEE. V was shortened by 0 bases and J by 2 bases, with 8 bases between the two germline ends. The CDR3: CASSLATVQETQYF. The CDR3 nucleotides read TGTGCCAGCAGCTTGGCTACAGTACAAGAGACCCAGTACTTC.

V usage is TRBV29-1 and J usage is TRBJ1-1; tentatively, D is TRBD1 (5 bases). The CDR3 covers 15 residues. Germline assignment: CDR1 SQVTM and CDR2 ANQGSEA. V dropped 3 bases and J dropped 0 bases, with 14 bases sitting between them. The CDR3 coding sequence is TGCAGCGTTGAGAATAGACAGACCATGAACACTGAAGCTTTCTTT. Translation: CSVENRQTMNTEAFF.

This clone has just one count. CDR3 loop: CASSLDMGGTQYF. Written as DNA, the CDR3 is TGTGCCAGCAGCTTAGATATGGGAGGGACCCAGTACTTC. The rearrangement links TRBV7-3 to TRBJ2-5; TRBD2 is a possible D gene (6 bases). The V gene's germline CDR1 is SGHTA and CDR2 FQGTGA. This CDR3 spans 13 amino acids. V was pared by 2 bases and J by 7 bases, with 11 bases between.

V usage is TRBV2 and J usage is TRBJ1-3; 7 positions agree with TRBD1. J gave up 1 base and V 6 bases, and 12 bases lay outside the gene matches. Germline-derived CDR1 and CDR2 are SNHLY and FYNNEI. The CDR3 contains 17 residues. The CDR3 nucleotides read TGTGCCAGCAGCTTACAGGGGACCACATCTTCTGGAAACACCATATATTTT. Translated, it gives CASSLQGTTSSGNTIYF.

This chain joins TRBV4-1 and TRBJ2-7; D might be TRBD2 (6 bases). The CDR3 is made up of 14 amino acids. V was pared by 1 base and J by 3 bases, with 10 bases between. The germline gives CDR1 MGHRA, CDR2 YSYEKL. Here the CDR3 DNA reads TGCGCCAGCAGCCAAGGTGCGGGGTTCTACGAGCAGTACTTC. It encodes CASSQGAGFYEQYF.

The chain carries TRBV11-2 and TRBJ2-7, with TRBD1 matching 7 bases. Looked up from germline, CDR1 is SGHAT and CDR2 is FQNNGV. This CDR3 has 15 amino acids. V trimming: 2 bases; J trimming: 4 bases; junction bases outside the gene matches: 8. CDR3 region: CASSLLFAGGYEQYF. The CDR3 DNA reads as TGTGCCAGCAGCTTATTATTTGCAGGGGGTTACGAGCAGTACTTC.

The rearrangement joins TRBV27 to TRBJ2-5; 12 nucleotides line up with TRBD2. Germline V CDR1 and CDR2: MNHEY, SMNVEV (reference sequence). CDR3 length: 16 residues. Trimming cost V 3 bases and J 5 bases; bases outside gene matches: 7. The CDR3 sequence is CASSFRLAGGPETQYF. The CDR3 DNA reads TGTGCCAGCAGTTTTCGCCTAGCGGGGGGGCCGGAGACCCAGTACTTC.

V and J are TRBV4-1 and TRBJ2-7; D is perhaps TRBD2 (5 bases). This CDR3 spans 15 amino acids. V was shortened by 4 bases and J by 0 bases, with 13 bases between the two germline ends. CDR1 and CDR2 (germline): MGHRA, YSYEKL. The CDR3 spells CASSPQRLTSYEQYF. The CDR3 bases are TGCGCCAGCAGCCCGCAGCGGCTAACCTCCTACGAGCAGTACTTC.

V usage is TRBV4-1 and J usage is TRBJ2-7; 8 nucleotides align to TRBD2. The CDR3 is 17 amino acids. V dropped 0 bases and J dropped 0; count of bases not matched to a gene: 7. The V gene's germline CDR1 is MGHRA and CDR2 YSYEKL. The CDR3 sequence is CASSQDPGGRTSYEQYF. DNA for the CDR3: TGCGCCAGCAGCCAAGATCCGGGCGGGAGGACCTCCTACGAGCAGTACTTC.

J is TRBJ2-7 and V is TRBV30, with 8 bases matching TRBD2. J was trimmed by 2 bases and V by 5 bases; bases with no gene match: 5. CDR1 GTSNPN and CDR2 SVGIG come from the germline V gene (reference sequence). The length of the CDR3 is 13 residues. The CDR3 bases are TGTGCCTGGTCGGGGGGGCTCGCCTACGAGCAGTACTTC. It translates to CAWSGGLAYEQYF. Looking up the rest from reference TRBV30 and TRBJ2-7 gives the full variable domain: SQTIHQWPATLVQPVGSPLSLECTVEGTSNPNLYWYRQAAGRGLQLLFYSVGIGQISSEVPQNLSASRPQDRQFILSSKKLLLSDSGFYLCAWSGGLAYEQYFGPGTRLTVT.